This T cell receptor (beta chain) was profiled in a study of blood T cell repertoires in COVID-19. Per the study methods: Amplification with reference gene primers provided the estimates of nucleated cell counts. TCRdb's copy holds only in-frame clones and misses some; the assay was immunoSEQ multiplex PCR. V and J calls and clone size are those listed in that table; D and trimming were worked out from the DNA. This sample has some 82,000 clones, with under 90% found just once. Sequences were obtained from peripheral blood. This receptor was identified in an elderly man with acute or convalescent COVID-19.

Here the CDR3 reads CASRTTGRTQPQHF. The CDR3 DNA reads TGTGCCAGCAGGACTACAGGGAGAACTCAGCCCCAGCATTTT. The chain couples TRBV28 to TRBJ1-5; tentative D call: TRBD1 (6 bases). Germline V lookup: CDR1 MDHEN, CDR2 SYDVKM. Trimming took 6 bases from V and 6 from J, leaving 15 bases between them. This CDR3 is 14 amino acids long.